One sample yielded the 25 T cell receptor beta chains listed below, sequenced in a study of kidney transplant recipient with SARS-CoV-2 infection (dated by TCRdb to the early 2020s). Instrument on record: Illumina MiSeq. In-frame beta chains were kept once TCRdb had trimmed the public reads at Q25 with fastp and called clones with MiXCR. CDR3 protein duplicates are merged, each entry listing the most common genes and DNA. For this sample there are fewer than 250,000 distinct CDR3 sequences; less than 35% appear just once. The ten largest account for under 7.5% of the sample. The time point label of this sample denotes: pre-pandemic baseline sample and day 111 after first positive SARS-CoV-2 test. This material consisted of a blood sample, taken at baseline and around day 110 from a kidney transplant recipient. These receptor sequences come from a young adult male patient who had COVID-19 and was a kidney transplant recipient. Where a transplant has occurred, the graft donor may have supplied some of the T cells.

This clonotype was observed many times. The rearrangement links TRBV11-1 to TRBJ1-5; D is ambiguous. The germline gives CDR1 SGHAT, CDR2 FQDESV (reference sequence). CDR3 length: 14 residues. Trimming removed 5 bases from V and 3 bases from J, with 11 bases in between. In DNA, the CDR3 is TGTGCCAGCAGCGCCAGGAGGAACAATCAGCCCCAGCATTTT. This codes for CASSARRNNQPQHF.

This clonotype was counted many times. The chain uses TRBV10-3 and TRBJ1-2; possible D gene TRBD1, 6 bases. The CDR3 extends over 13 amino acids. V dropped 3 bases and J dropped 12 bases, with 17 bases sitting between them. CDR1 ENHRY and CDR2 SYGVKD come from the germline V gene. Written as DNA, the CDR3 is TGTGCCATCAGTGAAGGGCAGGGGATAGAGCACACCTTC. This encodes CAISEGQGIEHTF.

This clonotype was detected ten times or more. The genes are TRBV28 and TRBJ2-7; TRBD2 aligns across 7 bases. J gave up 1 base and V 1 base, and 7 bases lay outside the gene matches. The germline gives CDR1 MDHEN, CDR2 SYDVKM. The CDR3 totals 16 residues. The CDR3, as DNA: TGTGCCAGCAGTTTATTATGGGCTAGCGGTTCCTACGAGCAGTACTTC. This translates into CASSLLWASGSYEQYF.

As to this clonotype: A much larger clonotype is one base distant, so this may be a read error. V and J are TRBV12-3 or TRBV12-4 and TRBJ2-7, with D perhaps matching TRBD1 (6 bases). The CDR3 contains 15 residues. The CDR3 nucleotides read TGTGCCCGCAGTTTAAGTACAGGGTTGTCCTACGAGCAGTACTTC. It specifies CARSLSTGLSYEQYF.

Comments on this clonotype: Being one base from a much bigger clone, this may be a read error. CDR3 loop: CASSSRRDSPAGGYTF. The CDR3 DNA is TGTGCCAGCAGCTCAAGAAGGGACAGCCCTGCGGGGGGCTACACCTTC. V is TRBV9 and J is TRBJ1-2; 7 nucleotides agree with TRBD1. V lost 4 bases and J lost 8; bases outside the gene matches: 17. This CDR3 is 16 amino acids long. Germline CDR1 SGDLS, CDR2 YYNGEE.

This clonotype was observed at least ten times. The V and J genes are TRBV6-5 and TRBJ1-4; 7 bases align to TRBD1. The V gene end was trimmed by 5 bases and the J gene end by 3 bases; junction bases not matched to a gene: 6. The CDR3 extends over 15 amino acids. Germline V CDR1 and CDR2: MNHEY, SVGAGI. CDR3 DNA sequence: TGTGCCAGCAGTGTTACAGGGGTGGCTAATGAAAAACTGTTTTTT. The encoded protein is CASSVTGVANEKLFF.

This clonotype came up many times. CDR3 loop: CASSLERRLAVEAFF. CDR3 sequence (DNA): TGTGCCAGCAGCTTAGAACGACGGCTGGCCGTTGAAGCTTTCTTT. The chain recombines TRBV7-9 with TRBJ1-1; no reliable D call. Germline CDR1 SEHNR, CDR2 FQNEAQ (reference sequence). This CDR3 is built from 15 residues. The V end lost 1 base, the J end lost 7 bases, and 16 bases lay between the germline ends.

Remarks on this clonotype: The CDR3 carries no conserved terminal phenylalanine or tryptophan, so it likely arises from a read error. The rearrangement uses TRBV2 and TRBJ2-1; 11 bases match TRBD2. The V and J ends lost 6 bases and 4 bases, in that order; junction bases with no gene match: 8. CDR1 is SNHLY and CDR2 is FYNNEI in the germline V gene. The CDR3 has 16 amino acids. The CDR3 bases are TGTGCCAGCAGACTCCCGGGACTAGCGGTATACAATGAGCAGTTCCTC. Translation gives CASRLPGLAVYNEQFL.

This clonotype was recorded at least ten times. J is TRBJ2-5 and V is TRBV3-1, with unresolved D. V was clipped by 5 bases and J by 5 bases, with 24 bases between them. The CDR3 loop spans 17 amino acids. Germline V gene sequence: CDR1 LGHDT, CDR2 YNNKEL (reference sequence). CDR3 DNA: TGTGCCAGCAGCGGCTATGCTCCCATTTCTTTCTCTGAGACCCAGTACTTC. This translates into CASSGYAPISFSETQYF.

To note about this clonotype: A much larger clone differs by one base, so this may be a read error. This chain links TRBV30 with TRBJ1-1; unclear D gene. The V end lost 2 bases, the J end lost 12 bases, and 19 bases lay between the germline ends. CDR3 length equals 13 residues. The germline V gene has CDR1 GTSNPN and CDR2 SVGIG (reference sequence). The CDR3 coding sequence is TGTGCCTGGAGTCAAGGACGGCGTCCCCCAACTTTCTTT. Amino acids: CAWSQGRRPPTFF.

This clonotype has ten or more counts. The chain has TRBV27 and TRBJ1-4, with D possibly TRBD1 on 5 matching bases. This CDR3 is built from 15 residues. The V end was cut by 3 bases, the J end by 4 bases, with 12 bases between. Germline CDR1 and CDR2: MNHEY and SMNVEV (reference sequence). Here the CDR3 DNA reads TGTGCCAGCAGTTTCCAGGCGGGGGGTAATGAAAAACTGTTTTTT. It encodes CASSFQAGGNEKLFF.

Ten or more counts support this clonotype. The gene calls are TRBV27 and TRBJ2-7; 7 bases match TRBD1. Germline V gene sequence: CDR1 MNHEY, CDR2 SMNVEV (reference sequence). Trimming cost V 5 bases and J 2 bases; bases outside gene matches: 15. This CDR3 region has 17 residues. The CDR3 loop reads CASSPPAHRGKPYEQYF. In DNA form, the CDR3 reads TGTGCCAGCAGTCCCCCTGCTCACAGGGGTAAACCCTACGAGCAGTACTTC.

Many counts were recorded for this clonotype. This sequence joins TRBV20-1 and TRBJ2-1; D might be TRBD1 (5 bases). This CDR3 has 14 residues. The ends were cut back, 3 bases at V and 7 bases at J, with 16 bases in the middle. Germline V gives CDR1 DFQATT, CDR2 SNEGSKA (reference sequence). This CDR3 reads CSASTGTAWNEQFF. As DNA, the CDR3 is TGCAGTGCTAGTACAGGCACCGCATGGAATGAGCAGTTCTTC.

This clonotype has a count of ten or more. The J gene is TRBJ1-2, the V gene TRBV2; D is uncertain. Germline V gives CDR1 SNHLY, CDR2 FYNNEI. The CDR3 is 14 residues long. V was clipped by 1 base and J by 5 bases, with 11 bases between them. The CDR3 region has the DNA TGTGCCAGCAGTGAAGGGTGGGTGGATTATGGCTACACCTTC. This translates into CASSEGWVDYGYTF.

This clonotype was counted ten times or more. The chain is built from TRBV20-1 and TRBJ1-1, with D maybe TRBD1 (5 bases). This CDR3 is built from 13 residues. From germline, CDR1 is DFQATT and CDR2 SNEGSKA (reference sequence). The V end was cut by 6 bases, the J end by 1 base, with 12 bases between. The CDR3 sequence is CSAPRQGNTEAFF. The CDR3 DNA reads TGCAGTGCCCCGAGGCAGGGGAACACTGAAGCTTTCTTT.

This clonotype has only a few counts. The chain recombines TRBV19 with TRBJ1-2, with a tentative D call TRBD1 (6 bases). V gave up 5 bases and J gave up 7 bases, with 14 bases separating them. The CDR3 extends over 13 amino acids. Per germline, CDR1 LNHDA and CDR2 SQIVND (reference sequence). CDR3 sequence: CASSGNRALGYTF. In DNA form, the CDR3 reads TGTGCCAGTAGTGGGAACAGGGCGCTTGGCTACACCTTC.

This clonotype came up many times. The V and J genes are TRBV6-5 and TRBJ1-5; D not resolved. From germline, CDR1 is MNHEY and CDR2 SVGAGI. V dropped 2 bases and J dropped 5 bases, with 19 bases sitting between them. This CDR3 region has 17 residues. The CDR3 DNA reads TGTGCCAGCAGTTACCCCCAGGACGCCACACGCCATCAGCCCCAGCATTTT. Translation gives CASSYPQDATRHQPQHF.

This clonotype was picked up many times. This rearrangement joins TRBV7-2 to TRBJ2-7, with unresolved D. Between the trimmed V and J ends, which lost 5 bases and 7 bases, there was a span of 18 bases. The CDR3 has 14 amino acids. The germline V gene encodes CDR1 SGHTA and CDR2 FQGNSA. The CDR3 coding sequence is TGTGCCAGCAGCCTCCCCGGCCCAGTGAGGGAGCAGTACTTC. It encodes CASSLPGPVREQYF.

This clonotype was recorded many times. This rearrangement joins TRBV4-2 to TRBJ1-6; 9 bases are a match to TRBD1. V gave up 4 bases and J gave up 0 bases; unmatched junction bases: 10. Germline lookup yields CDR1 LGHNA and CDR2 YNFKEQ. This CDR3 is 19 amino acids long. The CDR3: CASSPSRTGASSYNSPLHF. The DNA of the CDR3 is TGTGCCAGCAGCCCAAGTAGGACAGGGGCAAGCTCCTATAATTCACCCCTCCACTTT.

Points on this clonotype: A read error is likely, as this CDR3 ends without the conserved phenylalanine or tryptophan. No DNA is shown, since the ends of the CDR3 on it are uncertain; the CDR3 is the one TCRdb lists. The chain couples TRBV6-1 to TRBJ1-2. 17 amino acids form the CDR3, both terminal residues included. Per the germline V gene, CDR1 is MNHNS and CDR2 is SASEGT. The CDR3 spells CASSDQRAPRYSRGDTG.

With regard to this clonotype: This may come from a read error, since a much larger clone is one base off. V gene TRBV5-8 combines with J gene TRBJ1-2, with D hard to call. Germline assignment: CDR1 SGHTS and CDR2 YDEGEE. CDR3 size: 16 residues. The V and J ends lost 7 bases and 4 bases respectively, with 23 bases between them. The chain's CDR3 is CASHSHHPQKTYGYTF. CDR3 coding DNA: TGTGCCAGCCATTCGCATCATCCACAAAAGACCTATGGCTACACCTTC.

Regarding this clonotype: This may arise from a read error, as a much more abundant clone is one base away. Likely a read error: the CDR3 ends without its conserved phenylalanine or tryptophan. No DNA is shown, since the ends of the CDR3 on it are uncertain; the CDR3 is the one TCRdb lists. The chain joins TRBV21-1 to TRBJ1-1; the table's TRBD1 call for D was not verified on the DNA. TRBV21-1 is a listed pseudogene. The CDR3 is 10 residues long, counting both termini. This CDR3 is CASGNLQVMK.

Turning to this clonotype: This may stem from a read error, because a much larger clone lies one nucleotide away. The conserved closing phenylalanine or tryptophan is absent in this CDR3, likely reflecting a read error. The rearrangement links TRBV27 to TRBJ1-2; TRBD1 is a possible D gene (6 bases). Germline assignment: CDR1 MNHEY and CDR2 SMNVEV (reference sequence). V lost 2 bases to trimming and J lost 8 bases, with 15 bases between them. This CDR3 region has 14 residues. For the CDR3, the DNA is TGTGCCAGCAGTTTAGGGGGGGCTGGGGGAGGCTACACCCTC. Amino acid sequence: CASSLGGAGGGYTL.

Comment on this clonotype: A much larger clone is a single base away; this may be a read error. The chain recombines TRBV29-1 with TRBJ1-2; D possibly corresponds to TRBD1 (6 bases). The CDR3 sequence is 13 residues long. Between the trimmed V and J ends, which lost 3 bases and 6 bases, there was a span of 14 bases. Germline V gene sequence: CDR1 SQVTM, CDR2 ANQGSEA. CDR3 region: CSVELDRNHGYTF. In DNA, the CDR3 is TGCAGCGTTGAGCTGGACAGAAACCATGGCTACACCTTC.

CDR3 nucleotide sequence: TGTGCCAGCAGCCACCCGGGACAGGGAAATACGCAGTATTTT. It yields the protein CASSHPGQGNTQYF. The J gene is TRBJ2-3, the V gene TRBV14; 9 bases agree with TRBD1. The CDR3 extends over 14 amino acids. Losses at the gene ends were 3 bases for V and 7 bases for J; bases not matched to a gene: 5. Germline CDR1 reads SGHDN; CDR2 reads FVKESK.